This T cell receptor (beta chain) was identified during a study of OX40 agonist ivuxolimab in advanced cancers. V was trimmed by 0 bases and J by 6 bases, leaving 7 bases between them. This CDR3 comprises 13 residues. Germline CDR1 SGHKS, CDR2 YYEKEE (reference sequence). Assay: immunoSEQ multiplex PCR; the TCRdb copy retains only in-frame clones and omits some. The data show 30,000 to 35,000 clones, approximately 92% seen once. Sequencing used CD4+ or CD8+ T cells sorted from blood, obtained in a trial of the OX40 agonist ivuxolimab. The sequence was obtained from an adult with an advanced solid tumor such as melanoma, head and neck, liver or kidney cancer. The chain has TRBV5-5 and TRBJ2-1, with a possible D match to TRBD2 (6 bases). CDR3 protein: CASSLVLANEQFF. As DNA, the CDR3 is TGTGCCAGCAGCTTGGTACTAGCCAATGAGCAGTTCTTC.